This paragraph covers one TCR beta chain sequence. These data are taken from a study of glioma-infiltrating T cells after dendritic cell vaccination. V was clipped by 9 bases and J by 6 bases; unmatched bases: 13. This CDR3 region has 15 residues. Germline values: CDR1 LNHDA, CDR2 SQIVND (reference sequence). The assay was immunoSEQ multiplex PCR, and TCRdb's table has in-frame clones only and misses some. The repertoire has tens of thousands of clones, roughly 80% of them found once; the top ten carry around 2.3%. The sample here was blood, taken before dendritic cell vaccination. The rearrangement uses TRBV19 and TRBJ1-1, with 10 positions matching TRBD1. This receptor was taken from a human donor with glioblastoma. The CDR3, as DNA: TGTGCCAGCGCGACAGGGGGCAATGGAGGGGCTGAAGCTTTCTTT. Encoded protein: CASATGGNGGAEAFF.